These 29 T cell receptor beta chains were sequenced from one sample in a study of blood T cell repertoires in COVID-19. Generated by immunoSEQ multiplex PCR, the TCRdb table keeps only in-frame clones and is missing some. In the table there are some 220,000 clones, 86% of which are singletons. The sample comprised PBMCs or T cells enriched from blood (not recorded which). These receptor sequences come from a woman aged 45-59 years in a cohort exposed to, infected with or recovered from COVID-19 (not recorded which).

This clone appeared once. The gene calls are TRBV13 and TRBJ2-7; possibly TRBD2 for D (5 bases). The CDR3 has 15 amino acids. Germline values: CDR1 PRHDT, CDR2 FYEKMQ (reference sequence). V was clipped by 5 bases and J by 2 bases, with 16 bases between them. CDR3 region: CASSPSDLRTYEQYF. The DNA of the CDR3 is TGTGCCAGCAGCCCCTCGGACTTGCGTACCTACGAGCAGTACTTC.

The rearrangement uses TRBV5-6 and TRBJ1-6, with D perhaps matching TRBD1 (5 bases). Germline V gene data show CDR1 as SGHDT and CDR2 as YYEEEE. The germline V and J ends were trimmed by 2 bases and 8 bases, with 11 bases remaining between them. CDR3 size: 14 residues. The CDR3 loop reads CASSLSGWDSPLHF. In DNA form, the CDR3 reads TGTGCCAGCAGCTTATCAGGGTGGGATTCACCCCTCCACTTT.

The rearrangement joins TRBV4-3 to TRBJ1-1, with D possibly being TRBD1 (6 bases). Germline V lookup: CDR1 LGHNA, CDR2 YSLEER. The V gene lost 4 bases and the J gene lost 1 base, with 10 bases spanning the gap. The CDR3 totals 14 residues. This CDR3 is CASSPRGGNTEAFF. The CDR3 region has the DNA TGCGCCAGCAGCCCCAGAGGGGGGAACACTGAAGCTTTCTTT.

The V and J genes are TRBV6-5 and TRBJ1-2; TRBD1 might be the D (5 bases). CDR1 is MNHEY and CDR2 is SVGAGI in the germline V gene. There are 15 residues in the CDR3. Trimming shortened V by 6 bases and J by 10 bases, and 24 bases separated the two germline ends. In nucleotides, the CDR3 is TGTGCCAGCAGCCAGACCGGGACTACCAGGATATCCTACACCTTC. Its protein product is CASSQTGTTRISYTF.

This clone has more than one count but fewer than ten. The genes are TRBV19 and TRBJ2-2, with D maybe TRBD1 (7 bases). The CDR3 contains 15 residues. Germline V lookup: CDR1 LNHDA, CDR2 SQIVND (reference sequence). V was shortened by 6 bases and J by 0 bases, with 11 bases between the two germline ends. The CDR3 loop reads CASRAGQTNTGELFF. DNA for the CDR3: TGTGCCAGTAGGGCGGGACAGACGAACACCGGGGAGCTGTTTTTT.

This clone was seen just once. At one end the junction does not follow the germline gene, possibly because of a read error. V gene TRBV18 combines with J gene TRBJ2-7; 7 bases line up with TRBD1. Looked up from germline, CDR1 is KGHSH and CDR2 is LQKENI. This CDR3 has 15 amino acids. CDR3 nucleotides: TGTACCAGCTCACCGGGACAGATTTCCGCCTACGAGCAGTACTTC. It is translated as CTSSPGQISAYEQYF.

The V call is TRBV28, the J call TRBJ2-5; maybe TRBD2 (7 bases). CDR1 MDHEN and CDR2 SYDVKM come from the germline V gene. The germline V and J ends were trimmed by 3 bases and 7 bases, with 15 bases remaining between them. This CDR3 is 14 amino acids long. The CDR3 DNA reads as TGTGCCAGCAGTTTCGGGGGGCTGAGTGGGACCCAGTACTTC. It encodes CASSFGGLSGTQYF.

CDR3 DNA: TGCGCCAGCAGGCCAGGACAGGGGAATTCACCCCTCCACTTT. Translated, it gives CASRPGQGNSPLHF. The J gene is TRBJ1-6, the V gene TRBV10-1, with 9 nucleotides matching TRBD1. The CDR3 totals 14 residues. V lost 6 bases and J lost 7; bases outside the gene matches: 4. The germline gives CDR1 WNHNN, CDR2 SYGVQD (reference sequence).

The V and J genes are TRBV27 and TRBJ2-2; the match to TRBD2 covers 8 bases. From germline, CDR1 is MNHEY and CDR2 SMNVEV (reference sequence). The CDR3 totals 20 residues. V lost 5 bases to trimming and J lost 1 base; unmatched junction nucleotides: 18. The CDR3 DNA sequence: TGTGCCAGCAGTAGACTCCTTCAACTAGCGGCGACACTGAACACCGGGGAGCTGTTTTTT. This sequence encodes CASSRLLQLAATLNTGELFF.

The rearrangement uses TRBV5-1 and TRBJ1-5; D gene unclear. The CDR3 consists of 17 residues. Trimming removed 0 bases from V and 6 bases from J, with 19 bases in between. Germline assignment: CDR1 SGHRS and CDR2 YFSETQ. The CDR3 bases are TGCGCCAGCAGCTTGGGACGGACTAACTTCGTGTGTCAGCCCCAGCATTTT. This translates into CASSLGRTNFVCQPQHF.

This chain joins TRBV4-1 and TRBJ2-3; D perhaps matches TRBD2 (6 bases). V gave up 0 bases and J gave up 1 base, with 14 bases separating them. This CDR3 is 17 amino acids long. Germline CDR1 and CDR2: MGHRA and YSYEKL. The DNA for the CDR3 is TGCGCCAGCAGCCAAGAGGGACTGTCTGGAGGCACAGATACGCAGTATTTT. It specifies CASSQEGLSGGTDTQYF.

The chain is built from TRBV12-3 or TRBV12-4 and TRBJ2-5; TRBD2 is a possible D gene (6 bases). Trimming shortened V by 5 bases and J by 5 bases, and 12 bases separated the two germline ends. The CDR3 totals 13 residues. In DNA, the CDR3 is TGTGCCAGCAGTCTGACTAGATGGGAGACCCAGTACTTC. This sequence encodes CASSLTRWETQYF.

The chain carries TRBV4-2 and TRBJ1-1, with D tentatively TRBD1 (6 bases). The V end lost 0 bases, the J end lost 0 bases, and 14 bases lay between the germline ends. Germline V gene data show CDR1 as LGHNA and CDR2 as YNFKEQ. The CDR3 contains 17 residues. CDR3 coding DNA: TGTGCCAGCAGCCAAGATTCAGGCAGGGGCCTGAACACTGAAGCTTTCTTT. Translation gives CASSQDSGRGLNTEAFF.

The chain employs TRBV6-2 or TRBV6-3 and TRBJ2-1; 9 bases map to TRBD2. The CDR3 totals 11 residues. The germline V gene has CDR1 MNHEY and CDR2 SVGEGT. The ends lost 5 bases at V and 15 bases at J; junction bases unmatched: 5. The DNA of the CDR3 is TGTGCCAGCAGTATCGGGGGACTAGCGTTCTTC. This sequence encodes CASSIGGLAFF.

This clone was observed a single time. The chain uses TRBV19 and TRBJ1-1, with D maybe TRBD1 (6 bases). V was shortened by 1 base and J by 0 bases, with 18 bases between the two germline ends. The CDR3 covers 18 residues. Germline loops: CDR1 LNHDA, CDR2 SQIVND (reference sequence). CDR3: CASSIVALAPGVNTEAFF. CDR3 in DNA: TGTGCCAGTAGTATAGTGGCTTTGGCCCCAGGGGTGAACACTGAAGCTTTCTTT.

This clone was seen once. The J gene is TRBJ2-3, the V gene TRBV5-4, with TRBD2 matching 8 bases. J was trimmed by 0 bases and V by 4 bases; bases with no gene match: 7. Per germline, CDR1 SGHNT and CDR2 YYREEE (reference sequence). The CDR3 consists of 16 residues. The CDR3 DNA sequence: TGTGCCAGCAGCAGATATCGCGGGGGGAGCACAGATACGCAGTATTTT. Translated, it gives CASSRYRGGSTDTQYF.

The rearrangement joins TRBV19 to TRBJ1-2; a weak D match, TRBD1 (6 bases). With 0 bases removed from V and 4 bases from J, the gap between germline ends came to 12 bases. CDR1 and CDR2 (germline): LNHDA, SQIVND (reference sequence). This CDR3 region has 15 residues. Written as DNA, the CDR3 is TGTGCCAGTAGTATAGATCTGCAGGGGACCTATGGCTACACCTTC. This gives the protein CASSIDLQGTYGYTF. The full variable domain, rest sourced from reference TRBV19 and TRBJ1-2, is DGGITQSPKYLFRKEGQNVTLSCEQNLNHDAMYWYRQDPGQGLRLIYYSQIVNDFQKGDIAEGYSVSREKKESFPLTVTSAQKNPTAFYLCASSIDLQGTYGYTFGSGTRLTVV.

In DNA form, the CDR3 reads TGTGCCAGCAGCTTAGATATGCACAGCCACGAGCAGTACTTC. Translating gives CASSLDMHSHEQYF. This chain joins TRBV11-2 and TRBJ2-7; unclear D gene. This CDR3 spans 14 amino acids. The germline V and J ends were trimmed by 0 bases and 5 bases, with 11 bases remaining between them. Germline lookup yields CDR1 SGHAT and CDR2 FQNNGV.

The chain is built from TRBV24-1 and TRBJ2-1, with D maybe TRBD2 (6 bases). V was pared by 4 bases and J by 4 bases, with 16 bases between. CDR3 length: 16 residues. Per germline, CDR1 KGHDR and CDR2 SFDVKD. CDR3: CATSEATSFGYNEQFF. CDR3 DNA: TGTGCCACCAGTGAGGCTACTAGCTTCGGATACAATGAGCAGTTCTTC.

CDR3 residues: CASSPRREAEAFF. The CDR3 coding sequence is TGTGCCAGCTCACCCCGCAGGGAGGCTGAAGCTTTCTTT. V usage is TRBV18 and J usage is TRBJ1-1; a weak D match, TRBD1 (5 bases). The length of the CDR3 is 13 residues. The V and J ends lost 3 bases and 6 bases respectively, with 11 bases between them. Germline V gene data show CDR1 as KGHSH and CDR2 as LQKENI.

CDR3 amino acids: CASSPHERGEQFF. CDR3 nucleotides: TGCGCCAGCAGCCCCCATGAGCGGGGGGAGCAGTTCTTC. This rearrangement joins TRBV4-3 to TRBJ2-1; TRBD2 matches 8 bases. Trimming at V came to 4 bases and at J to 10 bases, leaving 6 bases not matched to a gene. This CDR3 comprises 13 residues. Looked up from germline, CDR1 is LGHNA and CDR2 is YSLEER.

The chain has TRBV7-2 and TRBJ2-2; 10 bases match TRBD2. Per the germline V gene, CDR1 is SGHTA and CDR2 is FQGNSA. This CDR3 comprises 15 residues. Trimming removed 5 bases from V and 2 bases from J; junction bases left unmatched: 2. CDR3 sequence: CASSRTSGNTGELFF. The CDR3 DNA is TGTGCCAGCAGCCGGACTAGCGGAAACACCGGGGAGCTGTTTTTT.

Written as DNA, the CDR3 is TGTGCCAGCAGTTTCGGGGGGGGCTTGTACGAGCAGTACTTC. Translation gives CASSFGGGLYEQYF. The rearrangement joins TRBV27 to TRBJ2-7; TRBD2 matches 8 bases. The germline gives CDR1 MNHEY, CDR2 SMNVEV (reference sequence). V lost 3 bases to trimming and J lost 4 bases; unmatched junction nucleotides: 5. This CDR3 has 14 amino acids.

The chain has TRBV7-2 and TRBJ1-3; D gene ambiguous. Deletions cut 5 bases from V and 0 bases from J, with 14 bases between. The germline V gene encodes CDR1 SGHTA and CDR2 FQGNSA. The CDR3 is 16 residues long. The CDR3 sequence: CASSQVRRRSGNTIYF. The CDR3 nucleotides are TGTGCCAGCAGCCAAGTGAGGAGACGCTCTGGAAACACCATATATTTT.

This clone occurred a few times. Written as DNA, the CDR3 is TGTGCCAGCAGTTTAGGGCGGGAATCCGCCTACGAGCAGTACTTC. This codes for CASSLGRESAYEQYF. The rearrangement links TRBV27 to TRBJ2-7, with a tentative D call TRBD2 (6 bases). Trimming took off 2 bases at V and 2 bases at J, with 13 bases between the two ends. The CDR3 totals 15 residues. CDR1 is MNHEY and CDR2 is SMNVEV in the germline V gene (reference sequence).

The chain recombines TRBV18 with TRBJ1-3, with D perhaps matching TRBD1 (5 bases). CDR1 is KGHSH and CDR2 is LQKENI in the germline V gene. There are 16 residues in the CDR3. With 0 bases removed from V and 0 bases from J, the gap between germline ends came to 9 bases. CDR3 DNA: TGTGCCAGCTCACCACCGGCAGGGCTCTCTGGAAACACCATATATTTT. Its translation is CASSPPAGLSGNTIYF.

The chain has TRBV5-1 and TRBJ1-2; 11 bases are shared with TRBD1. Germline CDR1 reads SGHRS; CDR2 reads YFSETQ. The CDR3 sequence is 15 residues long. V gave up 3 bases and J gave up 2 bases; unmatched junction bases: 3. The CDR3 DNA reads as TGCGCCAGCAGCTCTGGACAGGGGGCCAACTATGGCTACACCTTC. It specifies CASSSGQGANYGYTF.

The chain uses TRBV7-2 and TRBJ2-3, with TRBD2 matching over 12 bases. The ends lost 4 bases at V and 2 bases at J; junction bases unmatched: 4. This CDR3 contains 16 residues. CDR1 is SGHTA and CDR2 is FQGNSA in the germline V gene. The CDR3 spells CASSSGTSGYTDTQYF. Written as DNA, the CDR3 is TGTGCCAGCAGCTCGGGGACTAGCGGGTACACAGATACGCAGTATTTT.

The chain links TRBV6-5 to TRBJ1-1, with a weak D call TRBD1 (5 bases). Per the germline V gene, CDR1 is MNHEY and CDR2 is SVGAGI. V was clipped by 0 bases and J by 6 bases, with 14 bases between them. The CDR3 consists of 15 residues. CDR3 in DNA: TGTGCCAGCAGTTACTCGGTGGGGGGAGGCGCTGAAGCTTTCTTT. Its translation: CASSYSVGGGAEAFF.